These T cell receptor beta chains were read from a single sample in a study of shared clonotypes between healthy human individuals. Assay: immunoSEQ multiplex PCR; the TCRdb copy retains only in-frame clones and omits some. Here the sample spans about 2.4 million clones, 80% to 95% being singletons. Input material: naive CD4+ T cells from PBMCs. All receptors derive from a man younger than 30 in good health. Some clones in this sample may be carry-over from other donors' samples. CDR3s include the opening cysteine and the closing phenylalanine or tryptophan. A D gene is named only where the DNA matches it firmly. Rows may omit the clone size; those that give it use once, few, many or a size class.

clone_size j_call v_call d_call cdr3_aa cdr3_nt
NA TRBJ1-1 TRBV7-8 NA CASSSRQDTEAFF TGTGCCAGCAGCTCCCGACAGGACACTGAAGCTTTCTTT
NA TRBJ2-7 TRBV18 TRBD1 CASSTLGQGATEQYF TGTGCCAGCTCAACGTTGGGACAGGGGGCGACCGAGCAGTACTTC
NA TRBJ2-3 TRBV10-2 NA CASSEILARTDTQYF TGCGCCAGCAGTGAGATTCTCGCGCGCACAGATACGCAGTATTTT
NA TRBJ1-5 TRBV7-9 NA CASSSDTQPQHF TGTGCCAGCAGCTCAGACACACAGCCCCAGCATTTT
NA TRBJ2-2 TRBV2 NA CASSPRSTGELFF TGTGCCAGCAGCCCTAGGAGCACCGGGGAGCTGTTTTTT
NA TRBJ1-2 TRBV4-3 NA CASSQGSRPVYTF TGCGCCAGCAGCCAAGGTTCACGACCGGTCTACACCTTC
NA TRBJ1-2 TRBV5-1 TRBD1 CASSPGQDSNYGYTF TGCGCCAGCAGCCCCGGACAGGACTCAAACTATGGCTACACCTTC
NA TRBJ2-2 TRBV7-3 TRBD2 CASSFGPGRATGELFF TGTGCCAGCAGCTTTGGCCCCGGGAGGGCCACCGGGGAGCTGTTTTTT
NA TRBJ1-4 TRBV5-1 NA CASSFSGGYEKLFF TGCGCCAGCAGCTTTTCCGGGGGCTATGAAAAACTGTTTTTT
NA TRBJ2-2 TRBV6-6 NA CASSPRTGNTGELFF TGTGCCAGCAGTCCGCGAACAGGGAACACCGGGGAGCTGTTTTTT
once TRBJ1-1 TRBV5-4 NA CASSPWAQNTEAFF TGTGCCAGCAGCCCATGGGCCCAGAACACTGAAGCTTTCTTT
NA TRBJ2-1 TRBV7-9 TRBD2 CASSLYHAGGISSYNEQFF TGTGCCAGCAGCTTATATCACGCGGGAGGTATTTCCTCCTACAATGAGCAGTTCTTC
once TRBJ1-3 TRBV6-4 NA CASSRRGASGNTIYF TGTGCCAGCAGTCGTAGGGGGGCCTCTGGAAACACCATATATTTT
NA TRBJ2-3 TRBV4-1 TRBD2 CASSFQTSGRVLPSTDTQYF TGCGCCAGCAGCTTCCAGACTAGCGGGAGGGTACTACCGTCCACAGATACGCAGTATTTT
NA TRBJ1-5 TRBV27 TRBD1 CASGGQFNQPQHF TGTGCCAGCGGGGGACAGTTCAATCAGCCCCAGCATTTT
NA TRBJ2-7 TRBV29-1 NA CSVAAYYEQYF TGCAGCGTTGCGGCCTACTACGAGCAGTACTTC
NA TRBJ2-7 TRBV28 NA CASSVPGQNLYEQYF TGTGCCAGCAGTGTTCCCGGACAGAATCTCTACGAGCAGTACTTC
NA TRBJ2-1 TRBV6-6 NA CASSYSRGANEQFF TGTGCCAGCAGTTACTCGAGGGGGGCCAATGAGCAGTTCTTC
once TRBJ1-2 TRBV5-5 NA CASSLVTMGGYTF TGTGCCAGCAGCTTGGTGACGATGGGAGGCTACACCTTC
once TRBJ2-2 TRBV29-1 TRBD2 CSVARGENTGELFF TGCAGCGTTGCGCGGGGGGAGAACACCGGGGAGCTGTTTTTT
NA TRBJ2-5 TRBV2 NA CASSRRTVQETQYF TGTGCCAGCAGTAGACGGACAGTCCAAGAGACCCAGTACTTC
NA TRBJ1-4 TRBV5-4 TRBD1 CASSLVYRGGGGEKLFF TGTGCCAGCAGCTTGGTGTACAGGGGGGGAGGTGGTGAAAAACTGTTTTTT
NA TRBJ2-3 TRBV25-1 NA CASNGGVGTDTQYF TGTGCCAGCAACGGTGGAGTCGGCACAGATACGCAGTATTTT
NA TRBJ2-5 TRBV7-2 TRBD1 CASSFDRGLSPGGTQYF TGTGCCAGCAGCTTCGACAGGGGGCTCAGCCCCGGGGGGACCCAGTACTTC
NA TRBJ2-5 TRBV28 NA CASSLPGGAVETQYF TGTGCCAGCAGCCTCCCGGGCGGGGCTGTAGAGACCCAGTACTTC
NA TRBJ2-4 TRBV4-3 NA CASSLSSPTGTQPPIQYF TGCGCCAGCAGCCTATCCTCACCTACCGGGACCCAGCCCCCCATTCAGTACTTC
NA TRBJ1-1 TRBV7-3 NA CASSFRRANTEAFF TGTGCCAGCAGCTTCCGTCGGGCGAACACTGAAGCTTTCTTT
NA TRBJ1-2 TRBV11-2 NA CASSLQSYGYTF TGTGCCAGCAGTCTACAGAGCTATGGCTACACCTTC
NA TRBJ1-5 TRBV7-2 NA CASSSNRDQPQHF TGTGCCAGCAGCTCTAACCGGGATCAGCCCCAGCATTTT
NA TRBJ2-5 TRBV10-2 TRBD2 CASSDESWLAARETQYF TGCGCCAGCAGTGATGAGAGTTGGCTAGCGGCTCGCGAGACCCAGTACTTC
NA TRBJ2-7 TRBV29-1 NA CSVAGSSYEQYF TGCAGCGTTGCAGGGAGTTCCTACGAGCAGTACTTC
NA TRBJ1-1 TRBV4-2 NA CASSLLQGNTEAFF TGTGCCAGCAGCCTACTCCAGGGAAACACTGAAGCTTTCTTT
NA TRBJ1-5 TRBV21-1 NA CASSKSGGQPQHF TGTGCCAGCAGCAAATCTGGGGGACAGCCCCAGCATTTT
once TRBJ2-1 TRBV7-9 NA CASSLAVSFSSSYNEQFF TGTGCCAGCAGCTTAGCGGTTAGCTTTAGTAGTTCCTACAATGAGCAGTTCTTC
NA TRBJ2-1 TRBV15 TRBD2 CATSRRTSANYNEQFF TGTGCCACCAGCAGGAGGACTAGCGCCAACTACAATGAGCAGTTCTTC
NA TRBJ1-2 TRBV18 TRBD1 CASSEGAGYGYTF TGTGCCAGCTCCGAGGGGGCCGGGTATGGCTACACCTTC
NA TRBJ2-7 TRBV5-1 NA CASRPDLGEQYF TGCGCCAGCAGACCGGACCTGGGCGAGCAGTACTTC
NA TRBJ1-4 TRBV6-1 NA CASSEATGTNEKLFF TGTGCCAGCAGTGAAGCGACAGGCACTAATGAAAAACTGTTTTTT
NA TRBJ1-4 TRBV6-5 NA CASSYSGQGEKLFF TGTGCCAGCAGTTACTCGGGTCAGGGTGAAAAACTGTTTTTT
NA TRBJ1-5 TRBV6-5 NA CASSYSSGQQPQHF TGTGCCAGCAGTTACTCATCAGGGCAGCAGCCCCAGCATTTT
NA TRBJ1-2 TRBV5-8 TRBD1 CASRGGQERVYGYTF TGTGCCAGCAGGGGGGGACAGGAGAGAGTCTATGGCTACACCTTC
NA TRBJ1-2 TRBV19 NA CASSIQRLSNYGYTF TGTGCCAGTAGTATCCAACGGCTGTCTAACTATGGCTACACCTTC